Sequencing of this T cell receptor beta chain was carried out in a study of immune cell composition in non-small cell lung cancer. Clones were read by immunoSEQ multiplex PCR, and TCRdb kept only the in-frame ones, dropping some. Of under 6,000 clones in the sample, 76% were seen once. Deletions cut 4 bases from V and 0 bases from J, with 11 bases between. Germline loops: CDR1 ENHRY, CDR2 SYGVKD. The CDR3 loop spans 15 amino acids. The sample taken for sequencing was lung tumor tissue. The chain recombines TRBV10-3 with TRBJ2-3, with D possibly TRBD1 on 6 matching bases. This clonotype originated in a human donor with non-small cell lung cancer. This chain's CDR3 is CAISVLQGSTDTQYF. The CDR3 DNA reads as TGTGCCATCAGTGTTCTTCAGGGGAGCACAGATACGCAGTATTTT.